Here is one TCR beta chain with its context. This sample was included in a study of blood T cell repertoires in COVID-19. For the study at large: Material from acute and convalescent COVID-19 was sourced from the United States, Italy and Spain. PBMCs, B-cell-depleted T cells, or T cells provided the cDNA or gDNA that made up the material.

Study processing details: Estimation of nucleated cell counts was performed using reference gene primer amplification. Clones were sequenced by immunoSEQ multiplex PCR, and TCRdb holds only the in-frame ones, with some missing. The V and J calls and clone size come from that table; D and trimming were worked out from the DNA. Of roughly 40,000 clones listed, around 90% were seen once; the top ten hold approximately 3%. V lost 0 bases and J lost 2; bases outside the gene matches: 4. CDR3 length: 15 amino acids. In germline, CDR1 is SGHNT, CDR2 YYREEE (reference sequence). Sequenced material: peripheral blood. V gene TRBV5-4 combines with J gene TRBJ1-1; 7 positions match TRBD1. The receptor comes from a man between 50 and 59 years old with active COVID-19. CDR3 in amino acids: CASSLAAGGNTEAFF. As DNA, the CDR3 is TGTGCCAGCAGCTTGGCGGCAGGGGGAAACACTGAAGCTTTCTTT.